This T cell receptor beta chain was profiled in a study of control samples from healthy donors and cancer patients. Sequencing used immunoSEQ multiplex PCR; TCRdb keeps in-frame clones, though not all of them. The data hold around 63,000 clones, with about 89% observed a single time. CDR3 length: 18 residues. After removal of 5 bases from V and 0 bases from J, the junction contained 13 bases not matched to a gene. Germline V gene lookup returns CDR1 SEHNR and CDR2 FQNEAQ (reference sequence). The material sequenced was PBMCs. The source is a woman in her forties or fifties with head and neck cancer. The chain uses TRBV7-9 and TRBJ2-4, with 7 nucleotides matching TRBD2. The DNA of the CDR3 is TGTGCCAGCAGCAACGGGGAGGGACGGCATCTAGCCAAAAACATTCAGTACTTC. Translating it yields CASSNGEGRHLAKNIQYF.